This T cell receptor beta chain was sequenced for a study of T cell responses to AZD1222 COVID-19 vaccine. Study findings and constraints: Without day 14 samples, only post-peak T cell repertoires were studied. Among the donors, most were white British and more were female, and clonal diversity was possibly underestimated. The CD4 TCRs associated with vaccination extended across spike and predominated at 160-218 and 743-854. Among those given AZD1222, only 5 to 7 were seropositive at baseline.

The CDR3 runs to 15 residues. Germline lookup yields CDR1 LGHNA and CDR2 YNFKEQ. Between the trimmed V and J ends, which lost 4 bases and 0 bases, there was a span of 10 bases. Note on this clone: Its antigen is as yet unknown.

Method: immunoSEQ multiplex PCR; TCRdb's copy keeps in-frame clones and lacks some. The data hold 80,000 or so clones, with roughly nine tenths observed a single time. The genes are TRBV4-2 and TRBJ1-3; D not certain. The TCR was taken from an adult who received the AZD1222 COVID-19 vaccine. Material: peripheral blood, obtained 28 days after the second AZD1222 dose. CDR3 protein: CASSRSTDSGNTIYF. In nucleotides, the CDR3 is TGTGCCAGCAGCCGCTCGACTGACTCTGGAAACACCATATATTTT.